Shown below are 3 T cell receptor beta chains from a single sample sequenced in a study of T-cell memory formation after mild COVID-19. TCRdb processed the 5' RACE reads anew with MiXCR; each CDR3 protein has one entry. The table lists approximately 350,000 distinct CDR3 sequences, around 13% of them singletons. Material for sequencing was PBMCs or a T cell subset sorted from them (not recorded which). Source of these receptors: a man aged 18 to 30 who had mild COVID-19 (a few samples of this study predate the infection). Cell type and time point are not known.

This clonotype was observed a handful of times. V and J are TRBV2 and TRBJ2-7, with 7 bases identical to TRBD1. The J segment lost 1 base and the V segment lost 6 bases, leaving 6 bases of the junction unmatched. CDR3 length: 14 residues. Germline V gives CDR1 SNHLY, CDR2 FYNNEI. The CDR3 region is CASRTTGVSYEQYV. The DNA of the CDR3 is TGTGCCAGCAGAACCACAGGGGTTTCCTACGAGCAGTACGTC.

The sample holds a few counts of this clonotype. The chain has TRBV5-6 and TRBJ1-1; no definite D call. V lost 4 bases to trimming and J lost 5 bases, with 18 bases between them. Germline V gives CDR1 SGHDT, CDR2 YYEEEE. This CDR3 has 15 amino acids. CDR3 sequence reads: CASSLLTLLRTEAFF. The CDR3 bases are TGTGCCAGCAGCCTACTGACTCTATTGAGAACTGAAGCTTTCTTT. The entire variable domain, with the rest obtained from reference TRBV5-6 and TRBJ1-1, is as follows: DAGVTQSPTHLIKTRGQQVTLRCSPKSGHDTVSWYQQALGQGPQFIFQYYEEEERQRGNFPDRFSGHQFPNYSSELNVNALLLGDSALYLCASSLLTLLRTEAFFGQGTRLTVV.

This chain links TRBV7-3 with TRBJ2-1; maybe TRBD2 (7 bases). Trimming cost V 4 bases and J 5 bases, with 15 bases left between them. The germline gives CDR1 SGHTA, CDR2 FQGTGA. The CDR3 length is 15 residues. CDR3 amino acids: CASSWGGLTNNEQFF. DNA of the CDR3: TGTGCCAGCAGCTGGGGGGGCCTGACCAACAATGAGCAGTTCTTC.